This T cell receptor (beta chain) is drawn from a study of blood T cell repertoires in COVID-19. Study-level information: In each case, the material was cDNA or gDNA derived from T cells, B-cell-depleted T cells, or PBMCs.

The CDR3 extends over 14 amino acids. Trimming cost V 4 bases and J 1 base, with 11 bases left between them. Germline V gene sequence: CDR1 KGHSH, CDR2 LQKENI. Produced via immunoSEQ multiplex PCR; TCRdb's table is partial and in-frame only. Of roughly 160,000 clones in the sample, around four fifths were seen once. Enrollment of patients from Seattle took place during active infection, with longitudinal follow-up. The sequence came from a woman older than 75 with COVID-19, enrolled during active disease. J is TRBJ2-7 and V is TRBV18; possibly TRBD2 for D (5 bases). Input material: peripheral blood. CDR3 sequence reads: CASSRGQASYEQYF. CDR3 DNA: TGTGCCAGCTCACGAGGGCAGGCTTCCTACGAGCAGTACTTC. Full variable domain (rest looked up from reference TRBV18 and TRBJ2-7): NAGVMQNPRHLVRRRGQEARLRCSPMKGHSHVYWYRQLPEEGLKFMVYLQKENIIDESGMPKERFSAEFPKEGPSILRIQQVVRGDSAAYFCASSRGQASYEQYFGPGTRLTVT.